This record concerns one T cell receptor beta chain sequence. Its antigen remains unknown. The data stem from a study of T cell responses to AZD1222 COVID-19 vaccine. Unmatched junction bases numbered 13, after V lost 6 bases and J lost 4 bases. Germline V gene lookup returns CDR1 MDHEN and CDR2 SYDVKM. CDR3 length: 16 amino acids. Profiling relied on immunoSEQ multiplex PCR, and the TCRdb table lists in-frame clones only, not all of them. Of about 150,000 clones detected, around 93% appear once; the ten largest clones hold around 3.8%. Overall study findings and caveats: Baseline seropositives among AZD1222 recipients totaled only 6 or 7.

The sequencing used peripheral blood, collected 28 days after the second AZD1222 dose. The TCR originated in an adult who received the AZD1222 COVID-19 vaccine. J is TRBJ1-2 and V is TRBV28; TRBD1 agrees at 8 bases. The CDR3 sequence is CASSRNPPTGGYGYTF. The CDR3 DNA sequence: TGTGCCAGCAGCCGTAACCCCCCTACAGGGGGCTATGGCTACACCTTC.